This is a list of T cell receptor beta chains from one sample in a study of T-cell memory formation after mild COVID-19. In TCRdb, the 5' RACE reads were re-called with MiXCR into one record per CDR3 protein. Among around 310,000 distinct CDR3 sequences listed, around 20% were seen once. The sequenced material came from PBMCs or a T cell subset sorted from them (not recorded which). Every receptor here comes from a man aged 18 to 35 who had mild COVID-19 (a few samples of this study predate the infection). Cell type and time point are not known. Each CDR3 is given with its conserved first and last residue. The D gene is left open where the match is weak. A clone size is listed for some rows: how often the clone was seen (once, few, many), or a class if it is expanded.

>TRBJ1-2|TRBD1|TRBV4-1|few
CASSQAPGGSGGYTF
TGCGCCAGCAGCCAAGCCCCAGGGGGCTCTGGTGGCTACACCTTC
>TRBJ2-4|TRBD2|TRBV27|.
CATRSGTSKNIQYF
TGTGCCACCCGGAGCGGGACTAGTAAAAACATTCAGTACTTC
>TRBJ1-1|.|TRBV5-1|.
CASSIRAAMNTEAFF
TGCGCCAGCAGCATCCGGGCCGCCATGAACACTGAAGCTTTCTTT
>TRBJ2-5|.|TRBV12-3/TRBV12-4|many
CASSLWGSETQYF
TGTGCCAGCAGTTTATGGGGCTCGGAGACCCAGTACTTC
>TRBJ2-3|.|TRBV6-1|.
CASSDRGGGDTQYF
TGTGCCAGCAGTGACCGGGGCGGTGGAGATACGCAGTATTTT
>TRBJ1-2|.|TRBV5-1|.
CASSPARQNYGYTF
TGCGCCAGCAGCCCTGCTAGACAGAACTATGGCTACACCTTC
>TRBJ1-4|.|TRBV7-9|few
CASSLNRGYDEKLFF
TGTGCCAGCAGCTTAAATCGGGGGTACGATGAAAAACTGTTTTTT
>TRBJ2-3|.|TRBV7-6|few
CASSPRQGRGTDTQYF
TGTGCCAGCAGCCCGCGACAGGGGAGGGGCACAGATACGCAGTATTTT
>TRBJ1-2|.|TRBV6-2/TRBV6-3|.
CASSYSGVAHGYTF
TGTGCCAGCAGTTACTCGGGAGTCGCCCATGGCTACACCTTC
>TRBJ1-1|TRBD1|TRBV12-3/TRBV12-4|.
CASSDDRGGYTEAFF
TGTGCCAGCAGCGACGACAGGGGGGGCTACACTGAAGCTTTCTTT
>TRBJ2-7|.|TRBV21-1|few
CASLTNPRSGGSLEQYF
TGTGCCAGCCTAACCAACCCTAGAAGCGGGGGTTCCCTGGAGCAGTACTTC
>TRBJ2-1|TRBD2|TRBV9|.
CASSAPLRGGANEQFF
TGTGCCAGCAGCGCACCACTCCGCGGGGGGGCGAATGAGCAGTTCTTC
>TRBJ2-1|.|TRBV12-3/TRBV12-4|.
CASSQPGSSYNEQFF
TGTGCCAGCAGCCAACCCGGGAGCTCCTACAATGAGCAGTTCTTC
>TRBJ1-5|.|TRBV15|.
CATSRDQWGPGQPQHF
TGTGCCACCAGCAGAGATCAATGGGGGCCGGGTCAGCCCCAGCATTTT